The 18 T cell receptor beta chains reported below all come from one sample, sequenced in a study of shared clonotypes between healthy human individuals. Clones were read by immunoSEQ multiplex PCR, and TCRdb kept only the in-frame ones, dropping some. The sample shows about 680,000 clones, about 74% of them seen only once. Sequencing was done on a sample of memory CD4+ T cells sorted from blood. Subset defined: CD45RA-negative fraction. Receptors originate from a woman in her twenties or thirties in good health.

This chain connects TRBV6-5 to TRBJ2-3; D is uncertain. The CDR3 extends over 15 amino acids. The V gene's germline CDR1 is MNHEY and CDR2 SVGAGI. V dropped 6 bases and J dropped 0 bases, with 13 bases sitting between them. Written as DNA, the CDR3 is TGTGCCAGCAGCTCGAGTTTCCTTAGCACAGATACGCAGTATTTT. This codes for CASSSSFLSTDTQYF.

The V and J genes are TRBV7-6 and TRBJ2-3; possible D gene TRBD2, 5 bases. This CDR3 contains 15 residues. In germline, CDR1 is SGHVS, CDR2 FNYEAQ. V was shortened by 1 base and J by 1 base, with 9 bases between the two germline ends. The CDR3 DNA reads as TGTGCCAGCAGCTTAGTGCGGGTACGCACAGATACGCAGTATTTT. Encoded protein: CASSLVRVRTDTQYF.

This sequence joins TRBV28 and TRBJ2-3; the D is unclear. Between the trimmed V and J ends, which lost 2 bases and 2 bases, there was a span of 8 bases. The germline V gene encodes CDR1 MDHEN and CDR2 SYDVKM. The CDR3 spans 14 residues. In DNA form, the CDR3 reads TGTGCCAGCAGTTTAGTGGGCGACACAGATACGCAGTATTTT. Protein sequence: CASSLVGDTDTQYF.

The rearrangement joins TRBV7-2 to TRBJ1-1; D uncertain. Germline values: CDR1 SGHTA, CDR2 FQGNSA. CDR3 length equals 14 residues. Trimming left V 0 bases short and J 5 bases short, with 10 bases between. The CDR3 region is CASSLASGLTEAFF. CDR3 DNA sequence: TGTGCCAGCAGCTTAGCATCGGGTCTAACTGAAGCTTTCTTT.

This clone was counted a few times. The chain links TRBV11-2 to TRBJ2-5, with D unclear. The CDR3 sequence is 14 residues long. The V end lost 2 bases, the J end lost 5 bases, and 12 bases lay between the germline ends. Germline V lookup: CDR1 SGHAT, CDR2 FQNNGV. CDR3 nucleotide sequence: TGTGCCAGCAGCTTAATGATCGCCGCCGAGACCCAGTACTTC. This translates into CASSLMIAAETQYF.

The chain links TRBV6-1 to TRBJ2-3, with TRBD2 matching over 8 bases. With 6 bases clipped from V and 4 bases from J, the junction kept 9 bases outside the gene matches. The CDR3 loop spans 15 amino acids. The germline V gene encodes CDR1 MNHNS and CDR2 SASEGT. CDR3 amino acids: CASRVAGSLADTQYF. DNA of the CDR3: TGTGCCAGCAGGGTAGCGGGATCGTTGGCAGATACGCAGTATTTT.

J is TRBJ2-7 and V is TRBV7-2; 11 bases map to TRBD2. This CDR3 has 18 residues. Unmatched junction bases numbered 12, after V lost 4 bases and J lost 1 base. In germline, CDR1 is SGHTA, CDR2 FQGNSA. Here the CDR3 reads CASSSSGLAGGGSYEQYF. The DNA for the CDR3 is TGTGCCAGCAGCTCGTCAGGGCTAGCGGGAGGAGGGTCCTACGAGCAGTACTTC.

The sample holds a few counts of this clone. CDR3 residues: CASRRREHTGELFF. The CDR3 DNA reads TGTGCCAGCAGACGTCGGGAGCACACCGGGGAGCTGTTTTTT. The chain is built from TRBV2 and TRBJ2-2, with D perhaps matching TRBD2 (6 bases). Germline V gives CDR1 SNHLY, CDR2 FYNNEI. The ends were cut back, 6 bases at V and 3 bases at J, with 11 bases in the middle. The CDR3 consists of 14 residues.

CDR3 protein: CASGLGTGGWDTEAFF. DNA for the CDR3: TGTGCTAGTGGTTTGGGTACAGGGGGCTGGGACACTGAAGCTTTCTTT. The chain joins TRBV12-5 to TRBJ1-1, with TRBD1 matching over 9 bases. There are 16 residues in the CDR3. Germline V gene sequence: CDR1 LGHNT, CDR2 FRNRAP. The trim removed 1 base at V and 3 bases at J, leaving 6 bases unmatched.

CDR3 bases: TGCAGTGCCCAGAGAGGAAATGGCTACACCTTC. Protein product: CSAQRGNGYTF. This rearrangement joins TRBV20-1 to TRBJ1-2; D is uncertain. Germline-derived CDR1 and CDR2 are DFQATT and SNEGSKA (reference sequence). This CDR3 comprises 11 residues. Trimming left V 6 bases short and J 6 bases short, with 11 bases between.

This rearrangement joins TRBV6-1 to TRBJ1-4; 7 bases are a match to TRBD1. With 7 bases clipped from V and 11 bases from J, the junction kept 13 bases outside the gene matches. The germline V gene encodes CDR1 MNHNS and CDR2 SASEGT. This CDR3 is 14 amino acids long. CDR3 nucleotide sequence: TGTGCCAGCACCCAAGGGGGCTACAAAGAGAAACTGTTTTTT. Protein sequence: CASTQGGYKEKLFF.

The chain has TRBV19 and TRBJ1-5; D is uncertain. Deletions cut 5 bases from V and 3 bases from J, with 8 bases between. The CDR3 has 13 amino acids. CDR1 and CDR2 (germline): LNHDA, SQIVND (reference sequence). CDR3 DNA sequence: TGTGCCAGTAGTGTGCAGCTCAATCAGCCCCAGCATTTT. Protein: CASSVQLNQPQHF.

The V and J genes are TRBV28 and TRBJ2-5; D might be TRBD1 (6 bases). Germline values: CDR1 MDHEN, CDR2 SYDVKM. V lost 5 bases and J lost 7, with 23 bases in between. CDR3 length: 16 amino acids. CDR3 in DNA: TGTGCCAGCAGTGGGGCAGGGGCGCAAGTTTTGGGGACCCAGTACTTC. This codes for CASSGAGAQVLGTQYF.

This clone appeared once. The gene calls are TRBV18 and TRBJ2-1; no clear D gene. Germline V lookup: CDR1 KGHSH, CDR2 LQKENI. The CDR3 covers 14 residues. Between the trimmed V and J ends, which lost 3 bases and 5 bases, there was a span of 11 bases. CDR3 protein: CASSPNIANNEQFF. The CDR3 bases are TGTGCCAGCTCACCCAATATCGCCAACAATGAGCAGTTCTTC.

This clone was counted at least ten times. The rearrangement joins TRBV6-5 to TRBJ2-7; possible D gene TRBD1, 5 bases. Germline assignment: CDR1 MNHEY and CDR2 SVGAGI. Trimming shortened V by 6 bases and J by 6 bases, and 15 bases separated the two germline ends. This CDR3 has 13 amino acids. In DNA, the CDR3 is TGTGCCAGCAGCTCCTCAGGGTTTCTCGAGCAGTACTTC. Its protein product is CASSSSGFLEQYF.

The V gene is TRBV28, the J gene TRBJ2-2; D not certain. The CDR3 has 12 amino acids. In germline, CDR1 is MDHEN, CDR2 SYDVKM. V lost 0 bases, J lost 6 bases, and 2 bases lay in between. The DNA for the CDR3 is TGTGCCAGCAGTTTATGGGCCGGGGAGCTGTTTTTT. The encoded protein is CASSLWAGELFF.

In its sample, this clone was seen a few times. V usage is TRBV27 and J usage is TRBJ2-5; D may be TRBD2 (5 bases). This CDR3 is built from 14 residues. Germline V gene sequence: CDR1 MNHEY, CDR2 SMNVEV (reference sequence). Trimming stripped 4 bases from V and 5 bases from J, with 14 bases between. This chain's CDR3 is CASSSQRPGETQYF. CDR3 DNA sequence: TGTGCCAGCAGTTCCCAGCGCCCGGGGGAGACCCAGTACTTC.

DNA of the CDR3: TGTGCCAGCCGGGGGAGTGGAAACACCATATATTTT. Its protein is CASRGSGNTIYF. This chain uses TRBV28 with TRBJ1-3; TRBD1 is a possible D gene (5 bases). The CDR3 has 12 residues. Germline V gene data show CDR1 as MDHEN and CDR2 as SYDVKM. The V and J ends lost 8 bases and 3 bases respectively, with 8 bases between them. The entire variable domain, with the rest obtained from reference TRBV28 and TRBJ1-3, is as follows: DVKVTQSSRYLVKRTGEKVFLECVQDMDHENMFWYRQDPGLGLRLIYFSYDVKMKEKGDIPEGYSVSREKKERFSLILESASTNQTSMYLCASRGSGNTIYFGEGSWLTVV.